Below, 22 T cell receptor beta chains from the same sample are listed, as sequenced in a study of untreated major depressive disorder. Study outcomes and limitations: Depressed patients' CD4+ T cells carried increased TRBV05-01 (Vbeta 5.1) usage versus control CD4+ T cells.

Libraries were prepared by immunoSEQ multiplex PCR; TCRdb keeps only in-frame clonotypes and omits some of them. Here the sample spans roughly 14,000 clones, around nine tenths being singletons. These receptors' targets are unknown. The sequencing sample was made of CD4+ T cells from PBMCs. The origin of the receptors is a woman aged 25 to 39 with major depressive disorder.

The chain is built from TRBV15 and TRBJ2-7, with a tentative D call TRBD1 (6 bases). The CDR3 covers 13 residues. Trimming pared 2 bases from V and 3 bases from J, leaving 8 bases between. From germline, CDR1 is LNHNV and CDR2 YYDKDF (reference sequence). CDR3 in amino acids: CATSRRGSYEQYF. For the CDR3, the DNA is TGTGCCACCAGCAGAAGGGGGAGCTACGAGCAGTACTTC.

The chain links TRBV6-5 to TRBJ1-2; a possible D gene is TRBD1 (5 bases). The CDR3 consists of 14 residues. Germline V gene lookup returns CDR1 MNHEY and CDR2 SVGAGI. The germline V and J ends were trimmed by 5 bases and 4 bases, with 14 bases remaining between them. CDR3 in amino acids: CASSRGRVSYGYTF. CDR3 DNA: TGTGCCAGCAGTAGGGGACGAGTCAGCTATGGCTACACCTTC.

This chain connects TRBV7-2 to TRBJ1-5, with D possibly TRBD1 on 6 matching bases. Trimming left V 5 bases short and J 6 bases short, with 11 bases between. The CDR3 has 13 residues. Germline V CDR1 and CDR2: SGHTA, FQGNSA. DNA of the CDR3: TGTGCCAGCAGCCGGGACATACGTCAGCCCCAGCATTTT. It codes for CASSRDIRQPQHF.

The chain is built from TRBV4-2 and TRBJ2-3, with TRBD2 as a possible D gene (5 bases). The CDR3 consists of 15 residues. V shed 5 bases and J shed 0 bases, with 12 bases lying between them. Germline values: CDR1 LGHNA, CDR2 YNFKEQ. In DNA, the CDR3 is TGTGCCAGCAGCTCAAGCGGTGCTAGCACAGATACGCAGTATTTT. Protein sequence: CASSSSGASTDTQYF.

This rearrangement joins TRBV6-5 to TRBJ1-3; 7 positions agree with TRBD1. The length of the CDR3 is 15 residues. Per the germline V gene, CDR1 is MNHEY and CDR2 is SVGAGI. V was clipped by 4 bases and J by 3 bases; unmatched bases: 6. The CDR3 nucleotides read TGTGCCAGCAGTTCCGCACAGGGGTTTGGAAACACCATATATTTT. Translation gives CASSSAQGFGNTIYF.

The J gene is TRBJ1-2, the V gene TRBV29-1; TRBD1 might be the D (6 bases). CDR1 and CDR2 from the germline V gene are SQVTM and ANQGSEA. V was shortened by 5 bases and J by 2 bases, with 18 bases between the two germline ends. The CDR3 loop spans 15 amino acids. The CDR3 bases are TGCAGCGTTACAAGAGGGGGGATACCGAACTATGGCTACACCTTC. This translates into CSVTRGGIPNYGYTF.

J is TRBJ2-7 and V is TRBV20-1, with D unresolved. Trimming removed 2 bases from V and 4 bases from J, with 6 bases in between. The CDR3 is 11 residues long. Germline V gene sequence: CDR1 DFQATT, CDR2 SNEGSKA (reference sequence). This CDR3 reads CSARLYYEQYF. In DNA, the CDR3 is TGCAGTGCTAGACTATATTACGAGCAGTACTTC.

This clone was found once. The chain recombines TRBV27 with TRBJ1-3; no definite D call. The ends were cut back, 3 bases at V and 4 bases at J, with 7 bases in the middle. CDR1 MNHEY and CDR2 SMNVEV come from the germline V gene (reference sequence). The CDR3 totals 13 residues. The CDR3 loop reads CASSFTQGNTIYF. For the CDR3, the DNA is TGTGCCAGCAGTTTTACGCAGGGAAACACCATATATTTT.

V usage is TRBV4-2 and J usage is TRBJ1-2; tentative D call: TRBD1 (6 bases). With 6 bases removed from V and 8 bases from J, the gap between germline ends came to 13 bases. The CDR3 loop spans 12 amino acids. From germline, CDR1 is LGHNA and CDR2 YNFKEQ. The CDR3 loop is CASSGGKQGYTF. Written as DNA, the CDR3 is TGTGCCAGCAGTGGGGGCAAACAAGGCTACACCTTC.

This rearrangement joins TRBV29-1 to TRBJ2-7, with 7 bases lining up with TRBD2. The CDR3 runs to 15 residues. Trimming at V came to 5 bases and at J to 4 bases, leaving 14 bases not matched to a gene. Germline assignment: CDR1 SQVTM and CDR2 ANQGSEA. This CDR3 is CSVSQSGINLYEQYF. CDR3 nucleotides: TGCAGCGTTTCTCAAAGCGGGATTAACCTTTACGAGCAGTACTTC.

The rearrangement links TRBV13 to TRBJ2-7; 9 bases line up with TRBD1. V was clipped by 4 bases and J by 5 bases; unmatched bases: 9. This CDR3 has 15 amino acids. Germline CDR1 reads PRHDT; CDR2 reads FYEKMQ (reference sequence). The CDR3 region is CASSSPPRDRDEQYF. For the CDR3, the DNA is TGTGCCAGCAGCTCTCCTCCCCGGGACAGGGACGAGCAGTACTTC.

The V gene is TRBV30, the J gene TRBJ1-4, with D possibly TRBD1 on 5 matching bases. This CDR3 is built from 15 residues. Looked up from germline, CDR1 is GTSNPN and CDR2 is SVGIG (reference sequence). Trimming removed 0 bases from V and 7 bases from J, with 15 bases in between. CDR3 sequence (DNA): TGTGCCTGGAGTGTAGATGGGGCAGTGACTGAAAAACTGTTTTTT. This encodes CAWSVDGAVTEKLFF.

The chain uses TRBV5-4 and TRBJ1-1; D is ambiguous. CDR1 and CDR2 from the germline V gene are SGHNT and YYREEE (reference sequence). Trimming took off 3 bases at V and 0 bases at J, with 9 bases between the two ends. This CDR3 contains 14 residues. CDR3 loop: CASSYVQVNTEAFF. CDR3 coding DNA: TGTGCCAGCAGCTACGTCCAGGTGAACACTGAAGCTTTCTTT.

The chain's CDR3 is CASSYTGPYEQYF. CDR3 sequence (DNA): TGTGCCAGCAGTTACACAGGGCCCTACGAGCAGTACTTC. The chain uses TRBV6-5 and TRBJ2-7; a possible D gene is TRBD1 (6 bases). The CDR3 runs 13 residues. Germline assignment: CDR1 MNHEY and CDR2 SVGAGI. The ends were cut back, 2 bases at V and 2 bases at J, with 7 bases in the middle.

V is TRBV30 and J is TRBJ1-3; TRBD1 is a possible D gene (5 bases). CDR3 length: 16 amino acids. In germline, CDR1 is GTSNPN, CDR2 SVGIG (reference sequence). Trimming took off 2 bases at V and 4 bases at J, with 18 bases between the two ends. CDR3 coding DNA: TGTGCCTGGAGTAGACGACAGCTCACTCTGGGAAACACCATATATTTT. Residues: CAWSRRQLTLGNTIYF.

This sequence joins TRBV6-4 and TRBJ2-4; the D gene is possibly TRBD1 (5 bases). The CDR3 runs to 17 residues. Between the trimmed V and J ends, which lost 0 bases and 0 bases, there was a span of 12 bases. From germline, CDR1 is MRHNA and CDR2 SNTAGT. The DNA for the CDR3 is TGTGCCAGCAGTGACTCACAGGACGGAGAAGCCAAAAACATTCAGTACTTC. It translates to CASSDSQDGEAKNIQYF.

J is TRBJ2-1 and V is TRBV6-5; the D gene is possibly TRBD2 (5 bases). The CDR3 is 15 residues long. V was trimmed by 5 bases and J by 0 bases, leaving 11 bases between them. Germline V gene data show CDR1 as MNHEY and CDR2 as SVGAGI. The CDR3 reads CASSPEGGSYNEQFF. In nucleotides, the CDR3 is TGTGCCAGCAGTCCCGAGGGCGGCTCCTACAATGAGCAGTTCTTC.

CDR3 residues: CSVRGGENTEAFF. In nucleotides, the CDR3 is TGCAGCGTTCGTGGGGGCGAAAACACTGAAGCTTTCTTT. V is TRBV29-1 and J is TRBJ1-1; D possibly corresponds to TRBD1 (6 bases). CDR1 and CDR2 (germline): SQVTM, ANQGSEA. The CDR3 is made up of 13 amino acids. Between the trimmed V and J ends, which lost 5 bases and 2 bases, there was a span of 12 bases. The variable domain in full, with the rest retrieved from reference TRBV29-1 and TRBJ1-1, is SAVISQKPSRDICQRGTSLTIQCQVDSQVTMMFWYRQQPGQSLTLIATANQGSEATYESGFVIDKFPISRPNLTFSTLTVSNMSPEDSSIYLCSVRGGENTEAFFGQGTRLTVV.

The CDR3 region is CASSLALPGTMGTQYF. Written as DNA, the CDR3 is TGTGCCAGCAGCTTAGCCCTTCCGGGAACCATGGGGACCCAGTACTTC. The V call is TRBV7-6, the J call TRBJ2-5, with D possibly being TRBD2 (5 bases). V lost 0 bases, J lost 7 bases, and 18 bases lay in between. CDR1 is SGHVS, CDR2 FNYEAQ, per germline. There are 16 residues in the CDR3.

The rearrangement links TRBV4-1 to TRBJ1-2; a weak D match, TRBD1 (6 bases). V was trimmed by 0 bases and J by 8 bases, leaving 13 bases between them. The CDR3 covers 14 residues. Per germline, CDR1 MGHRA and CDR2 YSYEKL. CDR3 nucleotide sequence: TGCGCCAGCAGCCAAGATCGGGGGGCGCTCGGCTACACCTTC. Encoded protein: CASSQDRGALGYTF.

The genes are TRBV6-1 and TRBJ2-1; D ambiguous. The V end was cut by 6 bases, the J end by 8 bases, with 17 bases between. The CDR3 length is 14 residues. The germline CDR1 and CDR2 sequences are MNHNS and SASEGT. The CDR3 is CASRFRSGQDEQFF. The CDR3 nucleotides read TGTGCCAGCAGGTTTAGGAGTGGGCAGGATGAGCAGTTCTTC.

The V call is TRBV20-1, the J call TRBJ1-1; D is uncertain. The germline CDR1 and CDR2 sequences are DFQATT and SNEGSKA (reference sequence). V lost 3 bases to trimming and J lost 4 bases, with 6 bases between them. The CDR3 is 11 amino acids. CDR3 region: CSASRITEAFF. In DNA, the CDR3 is TGCAGTGCTAGCAGGATCACTGAAGCTTTCTTT.